The rows below give T cell receptor beta chains drawn from one sample of a study of blood T cell repertoires in COVID-19. The table came from immunoSEQ multiplex PCR; TCRdb's copy has only in-frame clones and leaves some out. The table lists some 250,000 clones, roughly nine tenths of them singletons. The sequenced material came from peripheral blood. All receptors come from a woman in her thirties with COVID-19, enrolled during active disease. Each CDR3 is given with its conserved first and last residue. D genes are given only for firm matches. Rows may omit the clone size; those that give it use once, few, many or a size class.

DNA	CDR3	V	size	J	D	length
TGTGCCAGCAGATACCGCCTCCGTTACTCTGGCTACACCTTC	CASRYRLRYSGYTF	TRBV6-6	.	TRBJ1-2	.	14
TGCGCCAGCAGCCAAGAAAGGACTAGCGGGGACACAGATACGCAGTATTTT	CASSQERTSGDTDTQYF	TRBV4-1	.	TRBJ2-3	TRBD2	17
TGTGCCAGCAGCTTCCCAGGTGCTGGAAACACCATATATTTT	CASSFPGAGNTIYF	TRBV7-9	.	TRBJ1-3	.	14
TGCGCCAGCAGCCAATTGGTTGGGACAGGGGGCGGGCAGTACTTC	CASSQLVGTGGGQYF	TRBV4-1	.	TRBJ2-7	TRBD1	15
TGCGCCAGCAGCTTCCGGGACAGGGGCCAGAGGAACACTGAAGCTTTCTTT	CASSFRDRGQRNTEAFF	TRBV5-1	.	TRBJ1-1	TRBD1	17
TGTGCCAGCAGTCCAGGAGATACGCAGTATTTT	CASSPGDTQYF	TRBV6-5	.	TRBJ2-3	.	11
TGTGCCACCAGTGATCCTTCCGTAGGGACAGAATACAATGAGCAGTTCTTC	CATSDPSVGTEYNEQFF	TRBV24-1	.	TRBJ2-1	TRBD1	17
TGTGCCAGCAGCCGGGACAGGGCCTCTTCACCCCTCCACTTT	CASSRDRASSPLHF	TRBV7-8	.	TRBJ1-6	TRBD1	14
TGTGCCAGTAGTATGATTGACAACACAGATACGCAGTATTTT	CASSMIDNTDTQYF	TRBV19	.	TRBJ2-3	.	14
TGCCGGACAGACCTATCCTACGAGCAGTACTTC	CRTDLSYEQYF	TRBV29-1	.	TRBJ2-7	.	11
TGTGCCAGCAGTCCACTCGGCACGCGGGGCTACACCTTC	CASSPLGTRGYTF	TRBV27	.	TRBJ1-2	.	13
TGTGCCAGCAGCTCGGGGACAGGGCCTGATTTATACGAAAAACTGTTTTTT	CASSSGTGPDLYEKLFF	TRBV7-9	.	TRBJ1-4	TRBD1	17
TGTGCCAGCAGCGTTTCGGGTGAACCGGGGCAGTACTTC	CASSVSGEPGQYF	TRBV7-2	.	TRBJ2-7	.	13
TGTGCCAGCGGAGGCAGGGGGTGGGCCGGGGAGCTGTTTTTT	CASGGRGWAGELFF	TRBV3-1/TRBV3-2	.	TRBJ2-2	TRBD1	14
TGTGCCAGCGCAGTTTATCCAGGGCCTAATGAAAAACTGTTTTTT	CASAVYPGPNEKLFF	TRBV28	.	TRBJ1-4	.	15
TGTGCCAGCAGCCAATTGGAGCAGAACACTGAAGCTTTCTTT	CASSQLEQNTEAFF	TRBV4-2	.	TRBJ1-1	.	14
TGTGCCAGCAGTTTAAAAGGGGCTGCTGAAGGCTACACCTTC	CASSLKGAAEGYTF	TRBV27	.	TRBJ1-2	.	14
TGTGCCTGGAGAGGACAGATGAACACTGAAGCTTTCTTT	CAWRGQMNTEAFF	TRBV30	.	TRBJ1-1	.	13
TGTGCCAGCTTCCAGGCAGAAAGGTCTGGGGCCAACGTCCTGACTTTC	CASFQAERSGANVLTF	TRBV5-4	.	TRBJ2-6	.	16
TGTGCCAGCAGCCAAGTGAGAAATCAGCCCCAGCATTTT	CASSQVRNQPQHF	TRBV3-1/TRBV3-2	.	TRBJ1-5	.	13
TGCGCCAGCAGCACTAGCGGGGATGACGCCGGGGAGCTGTTTTTT	CASSTSGDDAGELFF	TRBV5-1	.	TRBJ2-2	TRBD2	15
TGTGCCAGCAGCCAAAGAAACCAGGGTGAAGGCTACACCTTC	CASSQRNQGEGYTF	TRBV3-1/TRBV3-2	.	TRBJ1-2	.	14
TGCGCCAGCAGTCCCCTCGAGGACAGGGGGCTAGGAGAGACCCAGTACTTC	CASSPLEDRGLGETQYF	TRBV23-1	.	TRBJ2-5	TRBD1	17
TGTGCCAGCAGTTCGACTAGCGGGTCCTACAATGAGCAGTTCTTC	CASSSTSGSYNEQFF	TRBV6-5	.	TRBJ2-1	TRBD2	15
TGTGCCAGCAGTTACCTCCCCGGGGCAACTAATGAAAAACTGTTTTTT	CASSYLPGATNEKLFF	TRBV6-5	.	TRBJ1-4	.	16
TGTGCCAGCTCACCAAGTCAGGGTAGCAATCAGCCCCAGCATTTT	CASSPSQGSNQPQHF	TRBV18	few	TRBJ1-5	.	15
TGTGCCAGTAGCCTTATCGGTGAGCAGTTCTTC	CASSLIGEQFF	TRBV19	.	TRBJ2-1	.	11